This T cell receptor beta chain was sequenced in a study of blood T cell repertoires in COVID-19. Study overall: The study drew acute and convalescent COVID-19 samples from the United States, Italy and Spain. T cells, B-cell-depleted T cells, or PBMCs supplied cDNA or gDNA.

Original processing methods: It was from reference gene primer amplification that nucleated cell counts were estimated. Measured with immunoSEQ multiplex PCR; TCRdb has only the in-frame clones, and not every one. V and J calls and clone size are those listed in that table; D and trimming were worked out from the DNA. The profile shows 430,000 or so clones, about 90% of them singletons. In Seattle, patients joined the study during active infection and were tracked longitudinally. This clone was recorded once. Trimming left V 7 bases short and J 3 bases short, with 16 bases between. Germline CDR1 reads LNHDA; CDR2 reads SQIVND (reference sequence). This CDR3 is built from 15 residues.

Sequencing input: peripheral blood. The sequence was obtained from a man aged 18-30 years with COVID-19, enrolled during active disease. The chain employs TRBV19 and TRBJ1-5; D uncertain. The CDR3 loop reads CASKVGNGDNQPQHF. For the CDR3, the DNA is TGTGCCAGTAAGGTTGGGAACGGGGACAATCAGCCCCAGCATTTT.